This section outlines one T cell receptor beta chain sequence together with its context. Antigen: not known. Three rounds of nested PCR, following a modified ARM-PCR protocol, produced the TCRbeta library. TCRdb independently ran MiXCR on the multiplex PCR reads; one entry per CDR3 protein. Here the sample spans tens of thousands of distinct CDR3 sequences, about 80% being singletons. Trimming took 3 bases from V and 6 from J, leaving 19 bases between them. CDR3 length: 16 residues. This sample's RNA came from whole unsorted tissue. The normal lung tissue was taken more than 3 cm from the tumor edge. This entry is derived from a study of tumor and adjacent non-tumor tissue in lung cancer. Looking at the study overall: On average, productive TCRbeta reads reached about 4.4 million per sample. Whole-study results and caveats: Tumor repertoires had a smaller top 100 clone share than normal lung. Shorter survival was associated with higher TCR diversity in tumors.

The specimen was distant non-tumor lung tissue. The V gene is TRBV23-1, the J gene TRBJ2-3; D possibly matches TRBD1 or TRBD2 (5 bases each). TRBV23-1 belongs to the ORF category, with a function that is uncertain. This sequence was found in a woman aged 55-70 years with non-small cell lung cancer. The CDR3 loop is CASSQGDGIERDTQYF. The DNA for the CDR3 is TGCGCCAGCAGTCAGGGGGACGGCATCGAACGGGATACGCAGTATTTT.